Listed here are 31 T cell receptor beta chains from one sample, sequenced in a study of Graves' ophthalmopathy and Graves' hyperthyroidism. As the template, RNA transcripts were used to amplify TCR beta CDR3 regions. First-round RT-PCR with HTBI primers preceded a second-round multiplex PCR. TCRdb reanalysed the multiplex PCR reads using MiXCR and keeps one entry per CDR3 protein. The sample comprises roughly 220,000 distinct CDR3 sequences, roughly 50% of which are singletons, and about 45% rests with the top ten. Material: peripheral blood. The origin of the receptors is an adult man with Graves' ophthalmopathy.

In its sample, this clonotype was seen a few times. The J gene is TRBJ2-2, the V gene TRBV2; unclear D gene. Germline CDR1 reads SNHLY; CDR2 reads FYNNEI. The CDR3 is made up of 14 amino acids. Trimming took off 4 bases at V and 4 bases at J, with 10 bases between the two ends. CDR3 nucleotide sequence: TGTGCCAGCAGTGTTCGTCTCATCACCGGGGAGCTGTTTTTT. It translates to CASSVRLITGELFF. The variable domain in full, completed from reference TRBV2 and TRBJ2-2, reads EPEVTQTPSHQVTQMGQEVILRCVPISNHLYFYWYRQILGQKVEFLVSFYNNEISEKSEIFDDQFSVERPDGSNFTLKIRSTKLEDSAMYFCASSVRLITGELFFGEGSRLTVL.

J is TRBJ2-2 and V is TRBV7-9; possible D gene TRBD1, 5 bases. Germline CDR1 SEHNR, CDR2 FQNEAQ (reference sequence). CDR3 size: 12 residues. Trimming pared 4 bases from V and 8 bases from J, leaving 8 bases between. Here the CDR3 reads CASSSRAGELFF. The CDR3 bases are TGTGCCAGCAGCTCCAGGGCTGGGGAGCTGTTTTTT.

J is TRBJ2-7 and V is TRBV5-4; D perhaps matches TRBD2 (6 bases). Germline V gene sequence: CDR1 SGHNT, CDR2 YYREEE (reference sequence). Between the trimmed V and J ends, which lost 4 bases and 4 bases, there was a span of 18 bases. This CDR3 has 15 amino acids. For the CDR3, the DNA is TGTGCCAGCAGCCTTACCGGGACTCTAGTGTACGAGCAGTACTTC. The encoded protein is CASSLTGTLVYEQYF.

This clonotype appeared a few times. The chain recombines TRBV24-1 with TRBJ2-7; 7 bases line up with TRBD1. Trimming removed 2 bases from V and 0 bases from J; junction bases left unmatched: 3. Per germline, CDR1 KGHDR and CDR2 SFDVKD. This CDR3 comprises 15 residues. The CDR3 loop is CATSDSGQNSYEQYF. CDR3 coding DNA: TGTGCCACCAGTGATTCGGGACAGAACTCCTACGAGCAGTACTTC.

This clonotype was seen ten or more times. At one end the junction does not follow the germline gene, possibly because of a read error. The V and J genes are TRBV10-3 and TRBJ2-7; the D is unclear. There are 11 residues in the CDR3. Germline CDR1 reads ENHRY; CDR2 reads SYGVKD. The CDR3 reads CASSDSYEQYF. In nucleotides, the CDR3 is TGTGCCAGCAGTGACTCCTACGAGCAGTACTTC.

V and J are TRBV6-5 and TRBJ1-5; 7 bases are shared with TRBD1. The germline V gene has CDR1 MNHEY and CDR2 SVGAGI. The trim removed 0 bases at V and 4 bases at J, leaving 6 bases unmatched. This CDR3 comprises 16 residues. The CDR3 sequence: CASSYSWPGGNQPQHF. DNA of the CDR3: TGTGCCAGCAGTTACTCGTGGCCAGGGGGAAATCAGCCCCAGCATTTT.

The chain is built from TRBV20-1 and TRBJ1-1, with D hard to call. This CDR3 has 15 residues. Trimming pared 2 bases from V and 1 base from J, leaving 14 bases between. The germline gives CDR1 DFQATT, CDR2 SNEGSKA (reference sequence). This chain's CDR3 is CSARTRAAPNTEAFF. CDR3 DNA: TGCAGTGCTAGAACCCGAGCCGCCCCGAACACTGAAGCTTTCTTT.

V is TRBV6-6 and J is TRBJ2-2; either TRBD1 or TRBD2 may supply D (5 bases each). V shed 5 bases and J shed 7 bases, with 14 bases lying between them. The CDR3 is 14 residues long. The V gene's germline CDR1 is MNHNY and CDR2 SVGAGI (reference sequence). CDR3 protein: CASSERRDHGELFF. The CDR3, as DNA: TGTGCCAGCAGTGAAAGACGGGACCACGGGGAGCTGTTTTTT.

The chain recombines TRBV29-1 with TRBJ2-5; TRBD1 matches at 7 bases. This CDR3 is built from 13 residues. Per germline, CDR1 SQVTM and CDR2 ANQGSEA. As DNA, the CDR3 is TGCAGTGCGAACAGGGGTTCTCAAGAGACCCAGTACTTC. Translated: CSANRGSQETQYF.

CDR3 sequence: CASSLDRRGAFF. CDR3 DNA sequence: TGTGCCAGCAGCCTAGACCGCCGTGGGGCTTTCTTT. The chain links TRBV7-9 to TRBJ1-1; D is undetermined. Germline V gene lookup returns CDR1 SEHNR and CDR2 FQNEAQ (reference sequence). CDR3 length equals 12 residues. Trimming took 5 bases from V and 11 from J, leaving 15 bases between them.

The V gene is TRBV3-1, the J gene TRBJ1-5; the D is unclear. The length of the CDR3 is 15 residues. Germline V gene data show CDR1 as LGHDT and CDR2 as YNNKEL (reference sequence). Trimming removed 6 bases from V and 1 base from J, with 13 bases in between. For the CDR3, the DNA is TGTGCCAGCAGTGGCTCGGTTAGGAGCAATCAGCCCCAGCATTTT. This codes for CASSGSVRSNQPQHF.

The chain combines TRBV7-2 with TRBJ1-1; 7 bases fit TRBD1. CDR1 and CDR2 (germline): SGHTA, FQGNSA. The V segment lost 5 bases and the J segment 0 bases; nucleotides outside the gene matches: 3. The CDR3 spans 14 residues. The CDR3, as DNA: TGTGCCAGCAGCCCCGGGACAGTGAACACTGAAGCTTTCTTT. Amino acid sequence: CASSPGTVNTEAFF. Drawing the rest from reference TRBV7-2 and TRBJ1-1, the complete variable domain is GAGVSQSPSNKVTEKGKDVELRCDPISGHTALYWYRQSLGQGLEFLIYFQGNSAPDKSGLPSDRFSAERTGGSVSTLTIQRTQQEDSAVYLCASSPGTVNTEAFFGQGTRLTVV.

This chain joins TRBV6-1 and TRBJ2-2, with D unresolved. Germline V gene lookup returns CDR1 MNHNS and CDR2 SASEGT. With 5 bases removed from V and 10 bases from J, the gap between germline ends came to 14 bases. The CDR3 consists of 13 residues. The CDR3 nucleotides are TGTGCCAGCAGTCCGGTGGTCCCCGTGGAGCTGTTTTTT. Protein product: CASSPVVPVELFF.

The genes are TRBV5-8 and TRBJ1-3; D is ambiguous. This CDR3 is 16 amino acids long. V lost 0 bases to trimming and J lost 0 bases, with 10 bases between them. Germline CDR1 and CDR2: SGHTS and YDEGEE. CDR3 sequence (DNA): TGTGCCAGCAGCTTGGGACTCCTGCACTCTGGAAACACCATATATTTT. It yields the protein CASSLGLLHSGNTIYF. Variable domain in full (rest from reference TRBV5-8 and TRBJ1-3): EAGVTQSPTHLIKTRGQQATLRCSPISGHTSVYWYQQALGLGLQFLLWYDEGEERNRGNFPPRFSGRQFPNYSSELNVNALELEDSALYLCASSLGLLHSGNTIYFGEGSWLTVV.

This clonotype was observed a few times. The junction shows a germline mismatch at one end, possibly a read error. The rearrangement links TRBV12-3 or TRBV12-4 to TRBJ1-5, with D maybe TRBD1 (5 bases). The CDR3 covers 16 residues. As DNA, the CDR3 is TGTGCCAGCAGCTTAGCGCCGGGGACGGGCAATCAGCCCCAGCATTTT. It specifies CASSLAPGTGNQPQHF.

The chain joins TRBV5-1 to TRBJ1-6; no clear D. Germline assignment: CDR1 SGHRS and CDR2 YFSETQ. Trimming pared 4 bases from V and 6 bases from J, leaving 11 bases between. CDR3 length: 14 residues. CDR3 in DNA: TGCGCCAGCAGCCGGGAGATGACTAATTCACCCCTCCACTTT. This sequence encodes CASSREMTNSPLHF.

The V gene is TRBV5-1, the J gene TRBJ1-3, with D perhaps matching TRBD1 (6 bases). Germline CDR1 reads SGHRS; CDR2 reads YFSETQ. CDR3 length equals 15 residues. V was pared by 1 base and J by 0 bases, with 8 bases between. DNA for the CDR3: TGCGCCAGCAGCTTGAGCAGGGGCTCTGGAAACACCATATATTTT. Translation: CASSLSRGSGNTIYF.

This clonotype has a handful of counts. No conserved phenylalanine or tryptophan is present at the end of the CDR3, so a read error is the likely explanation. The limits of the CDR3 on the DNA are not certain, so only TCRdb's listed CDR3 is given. CDR3 in amino acids: CASGLAAQ. The chain recombines TRBV12-5 with TRBJ2-6. The CDR3 spans 8 amino acids, including both terminal residues. Germline V gives CDR1 LGHNT, CDR2 FRNRAP.

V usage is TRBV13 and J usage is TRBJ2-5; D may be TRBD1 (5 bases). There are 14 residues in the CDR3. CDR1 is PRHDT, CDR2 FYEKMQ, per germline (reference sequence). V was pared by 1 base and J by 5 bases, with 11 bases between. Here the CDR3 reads CASSLVGAGETQYF. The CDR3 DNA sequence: TGTGCCAGCAGCTTAGTTGGGGCAGGTGAGACCCAGTACTTC.

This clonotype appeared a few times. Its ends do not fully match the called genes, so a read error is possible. The CDR3 sequence: CASSLGRAYEQYF. The CDR3 DNA is TGTGCTAGCAGCTTAGGGCGGGCCTACGAGCAGTACTTC. The chain couples TRBV7-9 to TRBJ2-7, with a weak D call TRBD2 (5 bases). Germline-derived CDR1 and CDR2 are SEHNR and FQNEAQ (reference sequence). CDR3 size: 13 residues.

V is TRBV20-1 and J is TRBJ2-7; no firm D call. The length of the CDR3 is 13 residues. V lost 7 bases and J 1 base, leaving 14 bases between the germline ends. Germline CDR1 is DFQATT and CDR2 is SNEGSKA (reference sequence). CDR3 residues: CSGVGLRSYEQYF. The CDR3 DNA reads TGCAGTGGGGTTGGGCTTCGATCCTACGAGCAGTACTTC.

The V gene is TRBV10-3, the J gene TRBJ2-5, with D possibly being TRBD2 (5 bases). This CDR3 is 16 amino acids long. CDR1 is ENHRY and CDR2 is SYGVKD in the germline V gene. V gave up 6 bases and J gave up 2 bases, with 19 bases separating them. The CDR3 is CAISSVTRNRQETQYF. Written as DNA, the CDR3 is TGTGCCATCAGCTCGGTAACTAGGAATAGACAAGAGACCCAGTACTTC.

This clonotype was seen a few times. The CDR3 region has the DNA TGTGCCAGCAGCTTAGGGACGGGGGGAGAGCAGTACTTC. Amino acids: CASSLGTGGEQYF. The chain links TRBV11-2 to TRBJ2-7; the match to TRBD2 covers 7 bases. This CDR3 is 13 amino acids long. V trimming: 1 base; J trimming: 7 bases; junction bases outside the gene matches: 4. CDR1 is SGHAT, CDR2 FQNNGV, per germline.

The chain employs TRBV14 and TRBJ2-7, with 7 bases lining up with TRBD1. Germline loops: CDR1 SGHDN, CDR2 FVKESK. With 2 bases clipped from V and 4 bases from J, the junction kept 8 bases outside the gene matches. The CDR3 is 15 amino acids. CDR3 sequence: CASSQTGTAKYEQYF. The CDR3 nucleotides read TGTGCCAGCAGCCAAACGGGGACAGCAAAGTACGAGCAGTACTTC.

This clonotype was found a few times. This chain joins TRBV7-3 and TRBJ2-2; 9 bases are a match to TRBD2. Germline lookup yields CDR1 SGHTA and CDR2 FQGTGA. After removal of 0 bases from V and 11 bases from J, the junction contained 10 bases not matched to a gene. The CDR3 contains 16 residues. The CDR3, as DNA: TGTGCCAGCAGCTTAACCAGGTCCGCGGGAGGGCACGAGCTGTTTTTT. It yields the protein CASSLTRSAGGHELFF. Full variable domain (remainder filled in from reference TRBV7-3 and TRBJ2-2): GAGVSQTPSNKVTEKGKYVELRCDPISGHTALYWYRQSLGQGPEFLIYFQGTGAADDSGLPNDRFFAVRPEGSVSTLKIQRTERGDSAVYLCASSLTRSAGGHELFFGEGSRLTVL.

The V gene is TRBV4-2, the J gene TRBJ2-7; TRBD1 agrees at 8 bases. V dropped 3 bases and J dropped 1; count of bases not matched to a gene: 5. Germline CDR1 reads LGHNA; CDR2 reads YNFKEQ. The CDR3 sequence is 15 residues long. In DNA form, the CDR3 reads TGTGCCAGCAGCCAGGAGGGACAGGATTCCTACGAGCAGTACTTC. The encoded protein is CASSQEGQDSYEQYF.

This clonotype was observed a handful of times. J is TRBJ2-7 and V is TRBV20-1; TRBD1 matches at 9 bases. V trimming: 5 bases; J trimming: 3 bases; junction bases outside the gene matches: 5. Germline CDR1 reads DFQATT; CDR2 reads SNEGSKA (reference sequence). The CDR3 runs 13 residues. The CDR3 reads CSALDRGDYEQYF. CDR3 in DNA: TGCAGTGCTCTGGACAGGGGAGACTACGAGCAGTACTTC.

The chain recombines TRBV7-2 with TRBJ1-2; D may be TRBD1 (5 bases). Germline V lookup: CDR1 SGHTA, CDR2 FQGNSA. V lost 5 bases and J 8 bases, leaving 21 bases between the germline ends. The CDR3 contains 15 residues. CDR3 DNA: TGTGCCAGCAGCCAAGGAGGGGCACCTATATGGGGCTACACCTTC. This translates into CASSQGGAPIWGYTF.

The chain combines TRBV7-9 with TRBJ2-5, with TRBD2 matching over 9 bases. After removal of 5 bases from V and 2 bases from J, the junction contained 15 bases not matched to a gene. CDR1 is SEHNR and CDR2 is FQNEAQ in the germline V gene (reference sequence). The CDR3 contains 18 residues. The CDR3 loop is CASSPRTSEGPGQETQYF. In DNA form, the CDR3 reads TGTGCCAGCAGCCCCAGGACTAGCGAGGGTCCGGGTCAAGAGACCCAGTACTTC.

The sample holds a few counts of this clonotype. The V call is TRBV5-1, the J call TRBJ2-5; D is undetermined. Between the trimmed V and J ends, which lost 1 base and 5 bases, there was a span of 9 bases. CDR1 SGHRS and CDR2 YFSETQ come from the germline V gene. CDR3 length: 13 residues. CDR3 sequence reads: CASSLTLGETQYF. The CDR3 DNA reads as TGCGCCAGCAGCTTGACCCTCGGGGAGACCCAGTACTTC.

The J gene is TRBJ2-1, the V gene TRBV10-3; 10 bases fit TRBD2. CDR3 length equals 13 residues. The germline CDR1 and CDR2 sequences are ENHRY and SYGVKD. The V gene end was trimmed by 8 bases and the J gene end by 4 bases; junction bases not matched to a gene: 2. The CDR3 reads CAIGTSVYNEQFF. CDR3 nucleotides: TGTGCCATCGGGACTAGCGTTTACAATGAGCAGTTCTTC.